The 30 T cell receptor beta chains below were found in one sample sequenced in a study of blood T cell repertoires in COVID-19. This table comes from immunoSEQ multiplex PCR, and its TCRdb copy is limited to in-frame clones, with some not included. Of fewer than 500,000 clones listed, about 85% were seen once; the top ten hold under 2.5%. Sequences were obtained from PBMCs or T cells enriched from blood (not recorded which). These receptors were taken from a woman under 30 with acute COVID-19.

The V gene is TRBV19, the J gene TRBJ2-1, with D tentatively TRBD1 (5 bases). Germline-derived CDR1 and CDR2 are LNHDA and SQIVND (reference sequence). This CDR3 is built from 14 residues. The V end was cut by 10 bases, the J end by 2 bases, with 15 bases between. CDR3 in amino acids: CATSTQGPYNEQFF. Written as DNA, the CDR3 is TGTGCCACCTCCACCCAGGGCCCCTACAATGAGCAGTTCTTC.

The chain couples TRBV3-1 (or the pseudogene TRBV3-2) to TRBJ1-6; tentative D call: TRBD1 (5 bases). Trimming pared 1 base from V and 8 bases from J, leaving 12 bases between. Germline assignment: CDR1 LGHDT and CDR2 YNNKEL (reference sequence). CDR3 length equals 15 residues. The CDR3, as DNA: TGTGCCAGCAGCCAAGTTGGCAGGGAGGATTCACCCCTCCACTTT. Its translation is CASSQVGREDSPLHF.

V usage is TRBV6-5 and J usage is TRBJ1-2, with D uncertain. V lost 4 bases and J 4 bases, leaving 7 bases between the germline ends. Germline V lookup: CDR1 MNHEY, CDR2 SVGAGI. The CDR3 is made up of 12 amino acids. DNA for the CDR3: TGTGCCAGCAGTTCCTCCGTCTATGGCTACACCTTC. Translation gives CASSSSVYGYTF.

The rearrangement joins TRBV24-1 to TRBJ1-4; unclear D gene. Looked up from germline, CDR1 is KGHDR and CDR2 is SFDVKD. The CDR3 runs 15 residues. The ends were cut back, 3 bases at V and 5 bases at J, with 12 bases in the middle. The CDR3: CATSDAARGNEKLFF. The CDR3 bases are TGTGCCACCAGTGATGCGGCACGGGGAAATGAAAAACTGTTTTTT.

The gene calls are TRBV4-1 and TRBJ2-2, with 12 bases aligning to TRBD2. The CDR3 sequence is 17 residues long. The germline CDR1 and CDR2 sequences are MGHRA and YSYEKL. J lost 3 bases, V lost 3 bases, and 5 bases had no gene match. The CDR3 DNA reads as TGCGCCAGCAGCCAGGAGACTAGCGGGGGCTACACCGGGGAGCTGTTTTTT. Amino acid sequence: CASSQETSGGYTGELFF.

The J gene is TRBJ2-1, the V gene TRBV18; a weak D match, TRBD1 (6 bases). The CDR3 covers 15 residues. Germline assignment: CDR1 KGHSH and CDR2 LQKENI. The V end was cut by 3 bases, the J end by 2 bases, with 11 bases between. The CDR3 reads CASSPGTKTYNEQFF. CDR3 coding DNA: TGTGCCAGCTCACCCGGGACAAAAACCTACAATGAGCAGTTCTTC.

The V and J genes are TRBV11-2 and TRBJ2-1; 9 nucleotides agree with TRBD1. This CDR3 is 15 amino acids long. CDR1 is SGHAT, CDR2 FQNNGV, per germline. V was pared by 5 bases and J by 7 bases, with 9 bases of the junction left unmatched. Here the CDR3 reads CASSTRDRERNEQFF. CDR3 in DNA: TGTGCCAGCAGCACCCGGGACAGGGAAAGGAATGAGCAGTTCTTC.

As DNA, the CDR3 is TGCGCCAGCAGCCAAGATGGAACACGTTCTAGCTACAATGAGCAGTTCTTC. Translated: CASSQDGTRSSYNEQFF. This sequence joins TRBV4-3 and TRBJ2-1; unclear D gene. Germline CDR1 reads LGHNA; CDR2 reads YSLEER. Deletions cut 0 bases from V and 3 bases from J, with 15 bases between. The CDR3 has 17 amino acids.

This chain connects TRBV7-9 to TRBJ2-5, with 12 nucleotides matching TRBD2. The V segment lost 1 base and the J segment 4 bases; nucleotides outside the gene matches: 1. Per the germline V gene, CDR1 is SEHNR and CDR2 is FQNEAQ (reference sequence). The CDR3 runs 15 residues. DNA for the CDR3: TGTGCCAGCAGCTTAGAACTAGCGGGAGGAGAGACCCAGTACTTC. Translation gives CASSLELAGGETQYF.

The chain has TRBV27 and TRBJ1-5; D is perhaps TRBD1 (6 bases). Trimming removed 5 bases from V and 4 bases from J, with 21 bases in between. In germline, CDR1 is MNHEY, CDR2 SMNVEV (reference sequence). This CDR3 is 17 amino acids long. The chain's CDR3 is CASSTLTGIDINQPQHF. The CDR3 region has the DNA TGTGCCAGCAGTACACTAACAGGGATCGACATAAATCAGCCCCAGCATTTT.

This clone has a handful of counts. The V gene is TRBV6-5, the J gene TRBJ1-5, with a weak D call TRBD1 (5 bases). V gave up 0 bases and J gave up 4 bases, with 10 bases separating them. Germline CDR1 MNHEY, CDR2 SVGAGI. The CDR3 covers 15 residues. The CDR3 sequence is CASSYSGGMNQPQHF. The CDR3 DNA sequence: TGTGCCAGCAGTTACTCCGGGGGGATGAATCAGCCCCAGCATTTT.

This clone was counted once. V is TRBV6-4 and J is TRBJ2-1; the D gene is possibly TRBD2 (6 bases). Germline CDR1 MRHNA, CDR2 SNTAGT. This CDR3 is 16 amino acids long. Trimming pared 4 bases from V and 5 bases from J, leaving 18 bases between. The CDR3, as DNA: TGTGCCAGCAGTGCCTCCCCGGGACTGGGGAACAATGAGCAGTTCTTC. This encodes CASSASPGLGNNEQFF.

This clone was detected a few times. The rearrangement joins TRBV5-4 to TRBJ1-4; D not certain. V lost 2 bases, J lost 7 bases, and 12 bases lay in between. The CDR3 is 14 residues long. Germline lookup yields CDR1 SGHNT and CDR2 YYREEE (reference sequence). Here the CDR3 DNA reads TGTGCCAGCAGCTTCGAGGCGAAGGTTGAAAAACTGTTTTTT. Amino acids: CASSFEAKVEKLFF. The whole variable domain, remainder taken from reference TRBV5-4 and TRBJ1-4, is ETGVTQSPTHLIKTRGQQVTLRCSSQSGHNTVSWYQQALGQGPQFIFQYYREEENGRGNFPPRFSGLQFPNYSSELNVNALELDDSALYLCASSFEAKVEKLFFGSGTQLSVL.

V and J are TRBV2 and TRBJ2-2, with TRBD2 identical over 11 bases. Trimming cost V 4 bases and J 7 bases; bases outside gene matches: 11. This CDR3 spans 17 amino acids. From germline, CDR1 is SNHLY and CDR2 FYNNEI. The CDR3, as DNA: TGTGCCAGCAGTGCCGTGGGGCTAGCGGGAGGAATCGGGGAGCTGTTTTTT. Its translation: CASSAVGLAGGIGELFF. The full variable domain, with the rest looked up from reference TRBV2 and TRBJ2-2, is EPEVTQTPSHQVTQMGQEVILRCVPISNHLYFYWYRQILGQKVEFLVSFYNNEISEKSEIFDDQFSVERPDGSNFTLKIRSTKLEDSAMYFCASSAVGLAGGIGELFFGEGSRLTVL.

The rearrangement links TRBV24-1 to TRBJ2-5; 10 positions match TRBD2. CDR3 size: 15 residues. Germline V gene lookup returns CDR1 KGHDR and CDR2 SFDVKD. The junction had 6 bases not matched to a gene; V was cut back by 5 bases and J by 4 bases. The CDR3, as DNA: TGTGCCACCAGTGTAGCGGGAGGAGGAGTAGAGACCCAGTACTTC. Translated, it gives CATSVAGGGVETQYF.

The chain couples TRBV11-2 to TRBJ1-1, with D possibly TRBD1 on 5 matching bases. This CDR3 contains 14 residues. Germline loops: CDR1 SGHAT, CDR2 FQNNGV. V gave up 3 bases and J gave up 3 bases, with 11 bases separating them. This chain's CDR3 is CASSFDSGDTEAFF. The CDR3 DNA follows: TGTGCCAGCAGCTTTGACTCGGGGGACACTGAAGCTTTCTTT.

The rearrangement uses TRBV9 and TRBJ2-5; 9 nucleotides line up with TRBD1. The junction had 5 bases not matched to a gene; V was cut back by 0 bases and J by 5 bases. Germline CDR1 and CDR2: SGDLS and YYNGEE. CDR3 length: 15 amino acids. The CDR3 region has the DNA TGTGCCAGCAGCGTAGGTGACAGGGGGTGGGAGACCCAGTACTTC. This encodes CASSVGDRGWETQYF.

The rearrangement joins TRBV6-6 to TRBJ2-2; 14 positions agree with TRBD2. The CDR3 has 19 amino acids. Germline trimming cut 5 bases from V and 4 bases from J; bases unmatched to any gene: 12. Germline-derived CDR1 and CDR2 are MNHNY and SVGAGI (reference sequence). CDR3 DNA: TGTGCCAGCAGTCCCCACCCTAGGACTAGCGGGAGGTTCACCGGGGAGCTGTTTTTT. This translates into CASSPHPRTSGRFTGELFF.

The chain employs TRBV4-3 and TRBJ2-1, with 8 bases fitting TRBD2. The CDR3 loop spans 19 amino acids. V shed 2 bases and J 4 bases; nucleotides not matched to a gene: 16. Germline V lookup: CDR1 LGHNA, CDR2 YSLEER. In nucleotides, the CDR3 is TGCGCCAGCAGCCAATACCGGACTTTAGCGGGAAGGGCATACAATGAGCAGTTCTTC. It codes for CASSQYRTLAGRAYNEQFF.

The CDR3 nucleotides are TGTGCCAGCAGCGGACAGGGAACTAATGAAAAACTGTTTTTT. It encodes CASSGQGTNEKLFF. The rearrangement links TRBV5-6 to TRBJ1-4; 8 bases match TRBD1. The germline V gene encodes CDR1 SGHDT and CDR2 YYEEEE. V dropped 4 bases and J dropped 1; count of bases not matched to a gene: 0. The CDR3 extends over 14 amino acids.

The J gene is TRBJ2-1, the V gene TRBV9; tentatively, D is TRBD2 (6 bases). CDR1 is SGDLS, CDR2 YYNGEE, per germline. The V and J ends lost 0 bases and 7 bases respectively, with 8 bases between them. The CDR3 has 13 residues. In nucleotides, the CDR3 is TGTGCCAGCAGCGTAGGGGGGGTTAATGAGCAGTTCTTC. Translating gives CASSVGGVNEQFF.

V usage is TRBV5-6 and J usage is TRBJ1-4; 8 positions match TRBD1. The CDR3 extends over 19 amino acids. After removal of 0 bases from V and 0 bases from J, the junction contained 10 bases not matched to a gene. Per the germline V gene, CDR1 is SGHDT and CDR2 is YYEEEE. The CDR3 DNA is TGTGCCAGCAGCTTGGTTGGCAGGGGGCGAGATGCAACTAATGAAAAACTGTTTTTT. It is translated as CASSLVGRGRDATNEKLFF.

The chain employs TRBV4-1 and TRBJ2-6, with no clear D. This CDR3 region has 15 residues. Per germline, CDR1 MGHRA and CDR2 YSYEKL. Trimming pared 1 base from V and 2 bases from J, leaving 6 bases between. CDR3 sequence reads: CASSQGSAGANVLTF. CDR3 in DNA: TGCGCCAGCAGCCAAGGGTCGGCTGGGGCCAACGTCCTGACTTTC.

This chain uses TRBV9 with TRBJ1-2, with 7 bases lining up with TRBD1. The CDR3 contains 15 residues. Germline-derived CDR1 and CDR2 are SGDLS and YYNGEE. Germline trimming cut 0 bases from V and 4 bases from J; bases unmatched to any gene: 6. CDR3 sequence: CASSVGDSWGYGYTF. CDR3 coding DNA: TGTGCCAGCAGCGTAGGGGACAGCTGGGGCTATGGCTACACCTTC.

The rearrangement joins TRBV3-1 (or the pseudogene TRBV3-2) to TRBJ2-7; D call uncertain. The germline V and J ends were trimmed by 3 bases and 3 bases, with 3 bases remaining between them. The V gene's germline CDR1 is LGHDT and CDR2 YNNKEL (reference sequence). This CDR3 has 11 residues. CDR3: CASSHRYEQYF. The CDR3 nucleotides are TGTGCCAGCAGCCATCGCTACGAGCAGTACTTC.

V is TRBV3-1 (or the pseudogene TRBV3-2) and J is TRBJ2-7, with D perhaps matching TRBD2 (5 bases). Trimming removed 1 base at V and 0 bases at J, with 10 bases between. This CDR3 spans 15 amino acids. Per germline, CDR1 LGHDT and CDR2 YNNKEL (reference sequence). CDR3 coding DNA: TGTGCCAGCAGCCAAGCGGTGGGGAGCTCCTACGAGCAGTACTTC. Translation: CASSQAVGSSYEQYF.

This chain links TRBV5-4 with TRBJ2-7; TRBD1 is a possible D gene (6 bases). The ends were cut back, 4 bases at V and 3 bases at J, with 11 bases in the middle. The germline gives CDR1 SGHNT, CDR2 YYREEE (reference sequence). The CDR3 spans 13 residues. The CDR3 region has the DNA TGTGCCAGCAGCCGACAGGATAACTACGAGCAGTACTTC. Translated: CASSRQDNYEQYF.

This clone occurred once. This sequence joins TRBV6-1 and TRBJ2-7; no clear D gene. The CDR3 is 13 residues long. Germline assignment: CDR1 MNHNS and CDR2 SASEGT. The V end lost 3 bases, the J end lost 2 bases, and 8 bases lay between the germline ends. This CDR3 is CASSDGTAYEQYF. DNA of the CDR3: TGTGCCAGCAGTGACGGAACAGCCTACGAGCAGTACTTC.

The J gene is TRBJ1-3, the V gene TRBV6-2 or TRBV6-3; D is undetermined. Trimming stripped 1 base from V and 1 base from J, with 5 bases between. This CDR3 region has 14 residues. CDR1 MNHEY and CDR2 SVGEGT come from the germline V gene. The CDR3 protein is CASSYWESGNTIYF. CDR3 in DNA: TGTGCCAGCAGTTACTGGGAGTCTGGAAACACCATATATTTT.

This sequence joins TRBV29-1 and TRBJ1-5, with 7 bases fitting TRBD1. Germline assignment: CDR1 SQVTM and CDR2 ANQGSEA. The CDR3 is made up of 14 amino acids. V shed 4 bases and J 4 bases; nucleotides not matched to a gene: 7. The CDR3: CSVAQGSGNQPQHF. CDR3 sequence (DNA): TGCAGCGTTGCACAGGGGTCAGGGAATCAGCCCCAGCATTTT.